Following are 26 T cell receptor beta chains from one sample sequenced in a study of low-dose radiotherapy and immunotherapy resistance in tumors. Both TCRalpha and TCRbeta chains were reverse transcribed with V-gene-specific primers. Amplification of TCRs used a constant-region primer and V-primer adapter for roughly 21 PCR cycles. TCRdb processed the reads anew with MiXCR; each CDR3 protein has one entry. The table includes over 70,000 distinct CDR3 sequences, about a third detected once. Time point noted: before trial treatment. The sequences come from PBMCs, collected before treatment. The receptors originated from a female donor with ovarian cancer.

This clonotype was observed once. Only one base separates this from a far larger clonotype, so it likely reflects a read error. This chain joins TRBV3-1 and TRBJ1-5; the D gene is possibly TRBD1 (5 bases). The CDR3 totals 17 residues. Germline CDR1 is LGHDT and CDR2 is YNNKEL (reference sequence). The CDR3 here is CASSLTFGALHNQSQHF. The CDR3 DNA reads as TGTGCCAGCAGTCTAACCTTCGGGGCCTTACACAATCAGTCCCAGCATTTT.

The chain links TRBV28 to TRBJ2-4; D unresolved. Germline V gene sequence: CDR1 MDHEN, CDR2 SYDVKM. This CDR3 is 16 amino acids long. Trimming removed 5 bases at V and 0 bases at J, with 14 bases between. The CDR3 here is CASSPRLSLAKNIQYF. The CDR3 nucleotides are TGTGCCAGCAGTCCACGGTTGTCTCTAGCCAAAAACATTCAGTACTTC.

This clonotype was recorded at least ten times. V gene TRBV3-1 combines with J gene TRBJ2-7; D uncertain. V was pared by 0 bases and J by 9 bases, with 9 bases between. The CDR3 consists of 12 residues. Germline V gene lookup returns CDR1 LGHDT and CDR2 YNNKEL (reference sequence). The CDR3 DNA sequence: TGTGCCAGCAGCCAAGACTCTAGAATGCAGTACTTC. Amino acids: CASSQDSRMQYF.

At least ten counts were recorded for this clonotype. V and J are TRBV6-2 or TRBV6-3 and TRBJ1-2; tentative D call: TRBD1 (5 bases). The CDR3 has 15 residues. Trimming removed 6 bases at V and 5 bases at J, with 19 bases between. CDR1 is MNHEY, CDR2 SVGEGT, per germline. CDR3 DNA sequence: TGTGCCAGCAGGACCTTTGTCGGGACCGAATATGGCTACACCTTC. Its protein is CASRTFVGTEYGYTF.

This clonotype was observed a single time. J is TRBJ2-7 and V is TRBV28; no clear D. Trimming stripped 5 bases from V and 2 bases from J, with 7 bases between. The CDR3 is 12 residues long. Germline CDR1 is MDHEN and CDR2 is SYDVKM. Here the CDR3 DNA reads TGTGCCAGCAGTGGGCAGGCCTACGAGCAGTACTTC. Its protein product is CASSGQAYEQYF.

This clonotype was seen repeatedly, ten times or more. The chain links TRBV29-1 to TRBJ2-4; D possibly uses TRBD1 or TRBD2 (5 bases each). There are 14 residues in the CDR3. The V gene lost 0 bases and the J gene lost 4 bases, with 10 bases spanning the gap. CDR1 is SQVTM and CDR2 is ANQGSEA in the germline V gene. The CDR3 here is CSVEEGTRKNIQYF. In DNA form, the CDR3 reads TGCAGCGTTGAAGAAGGGACCCGGAAAAACATTCAGTACTTC.

At least ten counts were recorded for this clonotype. The genes are TRBV7-9 and TRBJ2-2; D call uncertain. Between the trimmed V and J ends, which lost 0 bases and 6 bases, there was a span of 11 bases. Germline loops: CDR1 SEHNR, CDR2 FQNEAQ (reference sequence). This CDR3 is 15 amino acids long. The CDR3 is CASSLARAKAGELFF. In DNA, the CDR3 is TGTGCCAGCAGCTTAGCGCGAGCCAAAGCCGGGGAGCTGTTTTTT.

This clonotype was counted ten times or more. The V gene is TRBV7-3, the J gene TRBJ2-6, with TRBD2 as a possible D gene (5 bases). In germline, CDR1 is SGHTA, CDR2 FQGTGA. Trimming shortened V by 2 bases and J by 3 bases, and 8 bases separated the two germline ends. This CDR3 comprises 15 residues. This CDR3 reads CASSLGGGGANVLTF. The CDR3 DNA reads TGTGCCAGCAGCTTAGGAGGTGGTGGGGCCAACGTCCTGACTTTC.

This clonotype was counted once. V is TRBV13 and J is TRBJ2-4; 7 bases map to TRBD2. This CDR3 has 14 amino acids. From germline, CDR1 is PRHDT and CDR2 FYEKMQ (reference sequence). The V gene end was trimmed by 10 bases and the J gene end by 2 bases; junction bases not matched to a gene: 8. The chain's CDR3 is CATKPGGSKNIQYF. The CDR3 nucleotides are TGTGCCACAAAGCCGGGGGGTTCCAAAAACATTCAGTACTTC.

The chain combines TRBV20-1 with TRBJ2-7; the D gene is possibly TRBD2 (6 bases). Germline CDR1 and CDR2: DFQATT and SNEGSKA (reference sequence). Trimming removed 3 bases from V and 7 bases from J, with 16 bases in between. This CDR3 region has 13 residues. CDR3 protein: CSASRESAGEQYF. DNA for the CDR3: TGCAGTGCTAGCCGGGAAAGTGCGGGAGAGCAGTACTTC.

This clonotype was seen only a few times. V is TRBV9 and J is TRBJ2-5, with 10 bases aligning to TRBD2. With 2 bases clipped from V and 2 bases from J, the junction kept 6 bases outside the gene matches. This CDR3 region has 16 residues. CDR1 is SGDLS, CDR2 YYNGEE, per germline. The CDR3: CASSVGSSGGQETQYF. The DNA of the CDR3 is TGTGCCAGCAGCGTGGGGTCTAGCGGGGGACAAGAGACCCAGTACTTC.

This clonotype was seen repeatedly, ten times or more. The V call is TRBV7-6, the J call TRBJ2-7, with TRBD2 matching 8 bases. The CDR3 totals 17 residues. Trimming removed 1 base from V and 7 bases from J; junction bases left unmatched: 15. Germline lookup yields CDR1 SGHVS and CDR2 FNYEAQ. CDR3 residues: CASSLGPLAGGWREQYF. The CDR3 DNA follows: TGTGCCAGCAGCTTAGGTCCTCTAGCGGGTGGTTGGAGGGAGCAGTACTTC. The full variable domain, in which reference TRBV7-6 and TRBJ2-7 provide the parts outside the CDR3, is GAGVSQSPRYKVTKRGQDVALRCDPISGHVSLYWYRQALGQGPEFLTYFNYEAQQDKSGLPNDRFSAERPEGSISTLTIQRTEQRDSAMYRCASSLGPLAGGWREQYFGPGTRLTVT.

This clonotype was seen many times. The V and J genes are TRBV7-9 and TRBJ2-1; 9 bases are shared with TRBD2. This CDR3 has 15 amino acids. V shed 2 bases, J shed 9 bases, and the junction held 8 bases outside the gene matches. The germline V gene has CDR1 SEHNR and CDR2 FQNEAQ (reference sequence). For the CDR3, the DNA is TGTGCCAGCAGCTTAATGGGACTAGCATCTGGTGAGCAGTTCTTC. Translating it yields CASSLMGLASGEQFF.

Many counts were recorded for this clonotype. This chain connects TRBV7-2 to TRBJ1-1; D is possibly TRBD1 (5 bases). This CDR3 has 17 residues. Per germline, CDR1 SGHTA and CDR2 FQGNSA. V shed 1 base and J shed 1 base, with 16 bases lying between them. The CDR3 DNA reads TGTGCCAGCAGCTTAGTAGGTTTTGGGACGGCGAACACTGAAGCTTTCTTT. Its protein product is CASSLVGFGTANTEAFF.

This clonotype was seen at least ten times. The genes are TRBV7-9 and TRBJ2-2; 9 nucleotides match TRBD1. Trimming at V came to 5 bases and at J to 5 bases, leaving 9 bases not matched to a gene. The CDR3 is 16 residues long. Germline V CDR1 and CDR2: SEHNR, FQNEAQ (reference sequence). CDR3 bases: TGTGCCAGCAGCCGAGCCGACAGGGGGAAAACCGGGGAGCTGTTTTTT. Protein: CASSRADRGKTGELFF.

This chain links TRBV10-3 with TRBJ1-2, with 7 bases identical to TRBD1. The CDR3 totals 13 residues. After removal of 7 bases from V and 8 bases from J, the junction contained 10 bases not matched to a gene. CDR1 is ENHRY, CDR2 SYGVKD, per germline. DNA of the CDR3: TGTGCCATCACAATCGACAGGGCTGACGGCTACACCTTC. Amino acids: CAITIDRADGYTF.

This clonotype has ten or more counts. The J gene is TRBJ2-7, the V gene TRBV27, with 11 bases matching TRBD1. The germline gives CDR1 MNHEY, CDR2 SMNVEV (reference sequence). The CDR3 runs 17 residues. V was pared by 7 bases and J by 5 bases, with 16 bases of the junction left unmatched. CDR3 sequence (DNA): TGTGCCAGCATAGGAAGACGGACAGGGGGCCCGAGGGACGAGCAGTACTTC. Residues: CASIGRRTGGPRDEQYF.

The chain links TRBV20-1 to TRBJ2-7; 11 bases agree with TRBD2. Germline trimming cut 5 bases from V and 5 bases from J; bases unmatched to any gene: 14. In germline, CDR1 is DFQATT, CDR2 SNEGSKA (reference sequence). This CDR3 has 16 residues. CDR3 nucleotide sequence: TGCAGTGCTGTCCCTGGAACCGGGACTAGCGGCCACGAGCAGTACTTC. Translating it yields CSAVPGTGTSGHEQYF.

The chain recombines TRBV7-6 with TRBJ2-2; D possibly corresponds to TRBD2 (5 bases). V dropped 6 bases and J dropped 1 base, with 15 bases sitting between them. The CDR3 loop spans 16 amino acids. From germline, CDR1 is SGHVS and CDR2 FNYEAQ. CDR3 loop: CASRPVASLNTGELFF. The CDR3 coding sequence is TGTGCCAGCAGACCAGTCGCTAGCTTGAACACCGGGGAGCTGTTTTTT.

The J gene is TRBJ1-6, the V gene TRBV12-5, with 10 bases fitting TRBD1. CDR3 size: 15 residues. V lost 1 base, J lost 7 bases, and 1 base stayed unmatched. The germline CDR1 and CDR2 sequences are LGHNT and FRNRAP. The CDR3 DNA is TGTGCTAGTGGTTTGGGACAGGGGGCGAATTCACCCCTCCACTTT. Its translation is CASGLGQGANSPLHF.

In regard to this clonotype: Given a far larger clone just one base away, this is likely a sequencing read error. The V gene is TRBV7-8, the J gene TRBJ2-7, with unresolved D. The CDR3 sequence is 12 residues long. V lost 5 bases, J lost 7 bases, and 12 bases lay in between. Germline CDR1 SGHVS, CDR2 FQNEAQ. CDR3 sequence reads: CASSPPINEQYF. CDR3 nucleotides: TGTGCCAGCAGCCCCCCCATCAATGAGCAGTACTTC. The whole variable domain, filled in from reference TRBV7-8 and TRBJ2-7, reads GAGVSQSPRYKVAKRGQDVALRCDPISGHVSLFWYQQALGQGPEFLTYFQNEAQLDKSGLPSDRFFAERPEGSVSTLKIQRTQQEDSAVYLCASSPPINEQYFGPGTRLTVT.

This clonotype was observed at least ten times. V is TRBV19 and J is TRBJ2-1; 7 positions match TRBD2. V shed 6 bases and J 0 bases; nucleotides not matched to a gene: 5. The germline CDR1 and CDR2 sequences are LNHDA and SQIVND (reference sequence). This CDR3 is 15 amino acids long. CDR3 in amino acids: CASRLAESSYNEQFF. CDR3 DNA sequence: TGTGCCAGTAGGCTAGCGGAGAGCTCCTACAATGAGCAGTTCTTC. The full variable domain, with the rest looked up from reference TRBV19 and TRBJ2-1, is DGGITQSPKYLFRKEGQNVTLSCEQNLNHDAMYWYRQDPGQGLRLIYYSQIVNDFQKGDIAEGYSVSREKKESFPLTVTSAQKNPTAFYLCASRLAESSYNEQFFGPGTRLTVL.

This clonotype occurred many times. V gene TRBV7-9 combines with J gene TRBJ1-6; 7 nucleotides match TRBD1. Per the germline V gene, CDR1 is SEHNR and CDR2 is FQNEAQ (reference sequence). V gave up 1 base and J gave up 16 bases; unmatched junction bases: 4. The CDR3 spans 12 residues. CDR3 nucleotide sequence: TGTGCCAGCAGCTTAGGGGCGGGACAGCTCCACTTT. Its protein is CASSLGAGQLHF.

The CDR3 sequence: CASSSGGNNSPLHF. CDR3 nucleotides: TGTGCCAGCAGCTCAGGGGGTAATAATTCACCCCTCCACTTT. The chain has TRBV7-2 and TRBJ1-6; 7 bases agree with TRBD1. With 4 bases clipped from V and 5 bases from J, the junction kept 2 bases outside the gene matches. CDR3 size: 14 residues. The germline V gene has CDR1 SGHTA and CDR2 FQGNSA. Supplemented by reference TRBV7-2 and TRBJ1-6, the full variable domain reads GAGVSQSPSNKVTEKGKDVELRCDPISGHTALYWYRQSLGQGLEFLIYFQGNSAPDKSGLPSDRFSAERTGGSVSTLTIQRTQQEDSAVYLCASSSGGNNSPLHFGNGTRLTVT.

This clonotype was seen ten or more times. The chain is built from TRBV5-1 and TRBJ2-1; maybe TRBD1 (6 bases). Germline V gives CDR1 SGHRS, CDR2 YFSETQ. V was cut by 5 bases and J by 6 bases, with 24 bases left in between. There are 17 residues in the CDR3. The CDR3 spells CASSSSPGTRGINEQFF. DNA of the CDR3: TGCGCCAGCAGTTCATCCCCCGGGACAAGGGGCATCAATGAGCAGTTCTTC.

This clonotype was counted at least ten times. J is TRBJ2-7 and V is TRBV15; the D call may be TRBD1 or TRBD2 (6 bases each). The germline gives CDR1 LNHNV, CDR2 YYDKDF (reference sequence). The V end lost 0 bases, the J end lost 7 bases, and 16 bases lay between the germline ends. The CDR3 contains 15 residues. CDR3 amino acids: CATSRDRPGAGEQYF. CDR3 coding DNA: TGTGCCACCAGCAGAGATCGGCCAGGGGCGGGGGAGCAGTACTTC.